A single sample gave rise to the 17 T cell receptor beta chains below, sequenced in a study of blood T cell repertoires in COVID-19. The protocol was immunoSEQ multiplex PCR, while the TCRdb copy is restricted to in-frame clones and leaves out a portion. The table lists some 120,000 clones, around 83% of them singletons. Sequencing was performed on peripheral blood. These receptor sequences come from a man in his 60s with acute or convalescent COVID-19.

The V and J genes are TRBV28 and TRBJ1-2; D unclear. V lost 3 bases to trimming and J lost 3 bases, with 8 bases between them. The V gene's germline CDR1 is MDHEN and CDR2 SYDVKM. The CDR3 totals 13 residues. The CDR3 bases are TGTGCCAGCAGTTTTCGGGGTTACTATGGCTACACCTTC. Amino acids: CASSFRGYYGYTF.

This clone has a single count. The CDR3 bases are TGTGCCAGCAGCCTGAGGACTGAAGCTTTCTTT. Its translation is CASSLRTEAFF. The rearrangement links TRBV11-2 to TRBJ1-1; D gene uncertain. Trimming removed 5 bases at V and 5 bases at J, with 6 bases between. CDR1 is SGHAT, CDR2 FQNNGV, per germline. The CDR3 spans 11 residues.

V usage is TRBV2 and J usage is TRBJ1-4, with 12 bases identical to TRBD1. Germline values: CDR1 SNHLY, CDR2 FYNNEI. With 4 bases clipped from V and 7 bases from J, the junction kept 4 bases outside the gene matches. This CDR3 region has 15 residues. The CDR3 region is CASSGDRGPGEKLFF. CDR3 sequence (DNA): TGTGCCAGCAGTGGGGACAGGGGGCCGGGTGAAAAACTGTTTTTT.

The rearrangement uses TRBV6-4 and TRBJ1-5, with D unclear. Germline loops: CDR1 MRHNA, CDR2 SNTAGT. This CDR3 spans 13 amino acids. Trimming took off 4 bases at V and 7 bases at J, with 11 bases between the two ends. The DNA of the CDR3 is TGTGCCAGCAGTGGCGAGGGTGGGCAGCCCCAGCATTTT. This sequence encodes CASSGEGGQPQHF.

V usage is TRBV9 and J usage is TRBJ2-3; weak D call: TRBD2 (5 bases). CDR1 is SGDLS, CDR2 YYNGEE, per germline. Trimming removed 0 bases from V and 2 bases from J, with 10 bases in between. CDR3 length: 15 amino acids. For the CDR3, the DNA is TGTGCCAGCAGCGTAGGTGCGGGCGACACAGATACGCAGTATTTT. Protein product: CASSVGAGDTDTQYF.

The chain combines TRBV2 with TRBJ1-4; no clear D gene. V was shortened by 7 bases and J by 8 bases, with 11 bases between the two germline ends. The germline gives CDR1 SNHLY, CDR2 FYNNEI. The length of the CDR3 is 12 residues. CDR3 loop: CASNPGGEKLFF. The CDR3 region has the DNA TGTGCCAGCAACCCAGGAGGGGAAAAACTGTTTTTT.

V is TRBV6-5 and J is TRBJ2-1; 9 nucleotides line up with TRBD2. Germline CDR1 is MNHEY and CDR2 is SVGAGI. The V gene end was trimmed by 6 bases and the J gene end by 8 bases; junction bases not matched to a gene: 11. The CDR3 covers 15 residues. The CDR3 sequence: CASRQGQREVYEQFF. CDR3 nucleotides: TGTGCCAGCAGGCAAGGCCAGCGGGAGGTATATGAGCAGTTCTTC.

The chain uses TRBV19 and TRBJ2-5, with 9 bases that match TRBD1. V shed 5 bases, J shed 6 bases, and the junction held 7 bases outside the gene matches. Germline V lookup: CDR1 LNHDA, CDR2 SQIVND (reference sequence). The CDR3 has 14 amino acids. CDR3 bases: TGTGCCAGTAGTTCCCCCGACAGGGGGAAGACCCAGTACTTC. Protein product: CASSSPDRGKTQYF.

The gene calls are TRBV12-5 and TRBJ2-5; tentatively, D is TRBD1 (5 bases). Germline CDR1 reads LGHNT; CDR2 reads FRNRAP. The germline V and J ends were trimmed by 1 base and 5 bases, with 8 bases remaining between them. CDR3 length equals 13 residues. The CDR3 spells CASGLAGIETQYF. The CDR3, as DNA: TGTGCTAGTGGTTTGGCAGGGATCGAGACCCAGTACTTC.

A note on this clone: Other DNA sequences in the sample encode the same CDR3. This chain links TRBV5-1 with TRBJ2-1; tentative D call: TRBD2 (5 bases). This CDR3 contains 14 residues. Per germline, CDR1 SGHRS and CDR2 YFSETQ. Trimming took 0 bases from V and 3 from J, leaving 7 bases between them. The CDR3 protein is CASSLGGLYNEQFF. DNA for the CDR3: TGCGCCAGCAGCTTGGGTGGACTCTACAATGAGCAGTTCTTC.

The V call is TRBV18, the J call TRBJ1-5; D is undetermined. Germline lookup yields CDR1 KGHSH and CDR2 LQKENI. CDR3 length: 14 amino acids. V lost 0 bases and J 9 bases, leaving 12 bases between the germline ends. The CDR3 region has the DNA TGTGCCAGCTCACCACCCGGTAGGAGCAGGCCCCAGCATTTT. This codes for CASSPPGRSRPQHF.

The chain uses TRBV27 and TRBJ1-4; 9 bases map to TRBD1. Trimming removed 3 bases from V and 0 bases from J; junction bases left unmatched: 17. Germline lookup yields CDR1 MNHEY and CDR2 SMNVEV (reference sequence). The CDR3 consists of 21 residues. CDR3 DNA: TGTGCCAGCAGTTTCATCCGGATAAGACAGGGGGACCTTTCAACTAATGAAAAACTGTTTTTT. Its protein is CASSFIRIRQGDLSTNEKLFF. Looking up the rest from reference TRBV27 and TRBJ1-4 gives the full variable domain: EAQVTQNPRYLITVTGKKLTVTCSQNMNHEYMSWYRQDPGLGLRQIYYSMNVEVTDKGDVPEGYKVSRKEKRNFPLILESPSPNQTSLYFCASSFIRIRQGDLSTNEKLFFGSGTQLSVL.

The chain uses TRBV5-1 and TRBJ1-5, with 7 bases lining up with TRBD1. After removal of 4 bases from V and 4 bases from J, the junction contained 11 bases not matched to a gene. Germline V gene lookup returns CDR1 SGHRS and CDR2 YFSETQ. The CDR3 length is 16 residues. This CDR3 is CASSPGGTATNQPQHF. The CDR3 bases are TGCGCCAGCAGCCCCGGTGGGACAGCTACTAATCAGCCCCAGCATTTT.

The CDR3 bases are TGCGCCAGCAGTCCCTTTGGGGGGGCGATCGGGAATGAGCAGTTCTTC. Protein: CASSPFGGAIGNEQFF. This rearrangement joins TRBV5-1 to TRBJ2-1; the D gene is possibly TRBD2 (7 bases). Per the germline V gene, CDR1 is SGHRS and CDR2 is YFSETQ. Deletions cut 5 bases from V and 7 bases from J, with 22 bases between. This CDR3 is built from 16 residues. The variable domain in full, with the rest retrieved from reference TRBV5-1 and TRBJ2-1, is KAGVTQTPRYLIKTRGQQVTLSCSPISGHRSVSWYQQTPGQGLQFLFEYFSETQRNKGNFPGRFSGRQFSNSRSEMNVSTLELGDSALYLCASSPFGGAIGNEQFFGPGTRLTVL.

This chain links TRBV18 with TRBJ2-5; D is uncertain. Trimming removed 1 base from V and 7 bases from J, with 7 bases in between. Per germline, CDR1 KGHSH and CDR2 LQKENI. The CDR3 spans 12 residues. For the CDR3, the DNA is TGTGCCAGCTCACCACTCTATCCGACCCAGTACTTC. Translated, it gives CASSPLYPTQYF.

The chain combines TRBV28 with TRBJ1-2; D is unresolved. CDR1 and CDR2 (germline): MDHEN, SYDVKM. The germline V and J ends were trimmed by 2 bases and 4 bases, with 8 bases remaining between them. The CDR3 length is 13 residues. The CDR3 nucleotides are TGTGCCAGCAGTTTAGAGGGATCCTATGGCTACACCTTC. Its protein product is CASSLEGSYGYTF.

The CDR3 protein is CASSLGTGWGETQYF. CDR3 in DNA: TGTGCCAGCAGTTTAGGGACAGGGTGGGGAGAGACCCAGTACTTC. The rearrangement links TRBV28 to TRBJ2-5; the match to TRBD1 covers 9 bases. Trimming at V came to 2 bases and at J to 4 bases, leaving 5 bases not matched to a gene. The CDR3 is 15 residues long. The germline V gene encodes CDR1 MDHEN and CDR2 SYDVKM.